The 6 T cell receptor beta chains below all came from one sample that was sequenced in a study of blood T cells in healthy people across ages. A J-beta primer mix and a sample-barcoded 5' primer were used in a second PCR of about 7 to 12 cycles. One entry per CDR3 protein results from TCRdb running MiXCR on the 5' RACE reads. The sample shows around 850,000 distinct CDR3 sequences, roughly 40% of them seen only once. Sample: blood. The receptors come from a man between 18 and 29 years old in good health.

In this sample, this clonotype turned up a few times. This chain uses TRBV12-3 or TRBV12-4 with TRBJ1-4; D gene uncertain. The V gene lost 6 bases and the J gene lost 7 bases, with 18 bases spanning the gap. The CDR3 is made up of 15 amino acids. The CDR3 nucleotides read TGTGCCAGCAGCAATAGGGCGGGCCGCGCTGAAAAACTGTTTTTT. It translates to CASSNRAGRAEKLFF.

A word on this clonotype: A read error may produce the germline difference seen at one junction end. J is TRBJ2-5 and V is TRBV3-1, with TRBD2 identical over 10 bases. The DNA end is a closer match to TRBJ2-7, so the J assignment may be wrong. CDR3 length: 15 amino acids. Germline-derived CDR1 and CDR2 are LGHDT and YNNKEL (reference sequence). CDR3 loop: CANSPLAGAGYEQYF. CDR3 nucleotides: TGTGCCAACAGCCCCCTAGCGGGGGCCGGTTACGAGCAGTACTTC.

This clonotype was counted a few times. V and J are TRBV6-6 and TRBJ1-2; TRBD1 matches at 8 bases. Germline-derived CDR1 and CDR2 are MNHNY and SVGAGI (reference sequence). The CDR3 totals 14 residues. The J segment lost 10 bases and the V segment lost 10 bases, leaving 17 bases of the junction unmatched. The DNA for the CDR3 is TGTGCCACCCTATCTGGACAGGGTAGAAATGCCTACACCTTC. This gives the protein CATLSGQGRNAYTF.

This clonotype was found many times. The genes are TRBV12-3 or TRBV12-4 and TRBJ2-1; 9 nucleotides line up with TRBD1. CDR3 length equals 14 residues. V was pared by 1 base and J by 5 bases, with 0 bases of the junction left unmatched. The CDR3 loop reads CASSLDRGHNEQFF. The CDR3 region has the DNA TGTGCCAGCAGTTTAGACAGGGGGCACAATGAGCAGTTCTTC.

This clonotype was seen just once. The chain uses TRBV6-5 and TRBJ1-1, with D unresolved. Germline V CDR1 and CDR2: MNHEY, SVGAGI. Trimming removed 4 bases at V and 1 base at J, with 7 bases between. This CDR3 spans 13 amino acids. This chain's CDR3 is CASSFGANTEAFF. CDR3 nucleotides: TGTGCCAGCAGTTTCGGAGCGAACACTGAAGCTTTCTTT.

The rearrangement links TRBV6-4 to TRBJ2-3; D call uncertain. The CDR3 has 13 residues. Per germline, CDR1 MRHNA and CDR2 SNTAGT. V was clipped by 6 bases and J by 10 bases, with 17 bases between them. CDR3 in DNA: TGTGCCAGCAGCGAAGGACCCGCTGGGGCGCAGTATTTT. This translates into CASSEGPAGAQYF.